This TCR beta chain was recorded in a study of cytomegalovirus exposure and HLA in healthy donors. About the study: The 100 to 150 validation repertoires and the roughly 670 first-cohort repertoires shared a platform, a later analysis reported. Study observations and caveats: Investigators reported some 150 TCR beta chains as tied to cytomegalovirus. The dataset shows that most TCR sequences were rare, while some public TCRs occurred in many donors.

Sequenced by immunoSEQ multiplex PCR; TCRdb stores in-frame clones only, minus some. This sample yields roughly 300,000 clones, of which about nine tenths are seen a single time; 0.7% to 0.85% belongs to the top ten. Regarding this clone: The antigen is not known.

This CDR3 has 15 residues. Unmatched junction bases numbered 1, after V lost 1 base and J lost 0 bases. Germline CDR1 reads SGHRS; CDR2 reads YFSETQ. This TCR derives from a woman between 18 and 30 years old in good health and CMV-seronegative. Sequences were obtained from PBMCs. The gene calls are TRBV5-1 and TRBJ1-5; 7 bases match TRBD1. CDR3 DNA: TGCGCCAGCAGCTTGACAGGGGATAGCAATCAGCCCCAGCATTTT. Its translation: CASSLTGDSNQPQHF.